This is a list of T cell receptor beta chains from one sample in a study of blood T cell repertoires in COVID-19. Some clones are missing from TCRdb's copy, which holds only in-frame ones; the method was immunoSEQ multiplex PCR. The table lists some 270,000 clones, more than 85% of them singletons. The specimen was PBMCs or T cells enriched from blood (not recorded which). The origin of the receptors is a man in his forties or fifties who had been exposed to COVID-19. CDR3s include the opening cysteine and the closing phenylalanine or tryptophan. A D gene is named only where the DNA matches it firmly. Size is omitted from some rows. Given values are once, few, many or a class for expanded clones.

clone_size: .; cdr3_length: 16; v_call: TRBV15; d_call: TRBD1; j_call: TRBJ1-4; cdr3_nt: TGTGCCACCAGCACCGCCGACAGGGCGCCTAATGAAAAACTGTTTTTT; cdr3_aa: CATSTADRAPNEKLFF
clone_size: .; cdr3_length: 16; v_call: TRBV7-2; d_call: .; j_call: TRBJ1-3; cdr3_nt: TGTGCCAGCAGCTTAGAGTGGGGCTCGGCTGGAAACACCATATATTTT; cdr3_aa: CASSLEWGSAGNTIYF
clone_size: .; cdr3_length: 15; v_call: TRBV11-3; d_call: .; j_call: TRBJ2-2; cdr3_nt: TGTGCCAGCAGCCCGAGCGGTTTGAACACCGGGGAGCTGTTTTTT; cdr3_aa: CASSPSGLNTGELFF
clone_size: .; cdr3_length: 16; v_call: TRBV4-1; d_call: TRBD1; j_call: TRBJ1-5; cdr3_nt: TGCGCCAGCAGCCAAGCCGGGACAGGGTTGAATCAGCCCCAGCATTTT; cdr3_aa: CASSQAGTGLNQPQHF
clone_size: .; cdr3_length: 13; v_call: TRBV19; d_call: .; j_call: TRBJ2-5; cdr3_nt: TGTGCCAGTAGTATATGGGCTTCAGAGACCCAGTACTTC; cdr3_aa: CASSIWASETQYF
clone_size: few; cdr3_length: 14; v_call: TRBV5-1; d_call: TRBD1; j_call: TRBJ2-1; cdr3_nt: TGCGCCAGCAGCCGGGACAGTGCCTACAATGAGCAGTTCTTC; cdr3_aa: CASSRDSAYNEQFF
clone_size: .; cdr3_length: 12; v_call: TRBV28; d_call: .; j_call: TRBJ1-1; cdr3_nt: TGCGGTGACTATCTTTTGGGGACTGAAGCTTTCTTT; cdr3_aa: CGDYLLGTEAFF
clone_size: .; cdr3_length: 15; v_call: TRBV9; d_call: TRBD1; j_call: TRBJ2-7; cdr3_nt: TGTGCCAGCAGCGTTTCACAGGGGTCTTCCTACGAGCAGTACTTC; cdr3_aa: CASSVSQGSSYEQYF
clone_size: .; cdr3_length: 14; v_call: TRBV4-2; d_call: .; j_call: TRBJ2-7; cdr3_nt: TGTGCCAGCAGCCAAGCCGGGAGTGAGTACGAGCAGTACTTC; cdr3_aa: CASSQAGSEYEQYF
clone_size: once; cdr3_length: 15; v_call: TRBV7-9; d_call: TRBD1; j_call: TRBJ1-6; cdr3_nt: TGTGCCATTACGCACTACAGGGGTTGGAATTCACCCCTCCACTTT; cdr3_aa: CAITHYRGWNSPLHF
clone_size: .; cdr3_length: 16; v_call: TRBV18; d_call: TRBD1; j_call: TRBJ2-5; cdr3_nt: TGTGCCAGCTCACCCCAAAGGACAGGCCTTAAGGAGACCCAGTACTTC; cdr3_aa: CASSPQRTGLKETQYF
clone_size: .; cdr3_length: 15; v_call: TRBV5-4; d_call: TRBD1; j_call: TRBJ1-2; cdr3_nt: TGTGCCAGCAGAACAACACAGGGGGGAGCCTATGGCTACACCTTC; cdr3_aa: CASRTTQGGAYGYTF
clone_size: .; cdr3_length: 16; v_call: TRBV11-2; d_call: TRBD1; j_call: TRBJ1-1; cdr3_nt: TGTGCCAGCAGTTCGGGACAGGGAACGTTCGGCACTGAAGCTTTCTTT; cdr3_aa: CASSSGQGTFGTEAFF
clone_size: .; cdr3_length: 15; v_call: TRBV27; d_call: .; j_call: TRBJ2-7; cdr3_nt: TGTGCCAGCAGTTTAAGCTCGGGGGTGTCCTACGAGCAGTACTTC; cdr3_aa: CASSLSSGVSYEQYF
clone_size: .; cdr3_length: 14; v_call: TRBV7-6; d_call: TRBD1; j_call: TRBJ2-7; cdr3_nt: TGTGCCAGCAGCCCCAGGACAGGGGACCACGAGCAGTACTTC; cdr3_aa: CASSPRTGDHEQYF
clone_size: .; cdr3_length: 14; v_call: TRBV19; d_call: .; j_call: TRBJ2-2; cdr3_nt: TGTGCCAGTAGTATTCCTGCGAACACCGGGGAGCTGTTTTTT; cdr3_aa: CASSIPANTGELFF
clone_size: once; cdr3_length: 15; v_call: TRBV2; d_call: TRBD1; j_call: TRBJ1-6; cdr3_nt: TGTGCCAGCAGTATACAGGGGGCCTATAATTCACCCCTCCACTTT; cdr3_aa: CASSIQGAYNSPLHF
clone_size: .; cdr3_length: 14; v_call: TRBV27; d_call: .; j_call: TRBJ1-2; cdr3_nt: TGTGCCAGCAGCAGGGTGGGCAGGGACTATGGCTACACCTTC; cdr3_aa: CASSRVGRDYGYTF
clone_size: .; cdr3_length: 14; v_call: TRBV2; d_call: TRBD1; j_call: TRBJ2-7; cdr3_nt: TGTGCCAGCAGCAGGGGACAGGGAGCCTACGAGCAGTACTTC; cdr3_aa: CASSRGQGAYEQYF
clone_size: .; cdr3_length: 15; v_call: TRBV7-6; d_call: TRBD2; j_call: TRBJ2-7; cdr3_nt: TGTGCCAGCAGCTTGATGGCGGGAGAACCCTACGAGCAGTACTTC; cdr3_aa: CASSLMAGEPYEQYF
clone_size: .; cdr3_length: 13; v_call: TRBV30; d_call: .; j_call: TRBJ1-4; cdr3_nt: TGTGCCTGGAGTTTACGGGAGTTCGAAAAACTGTTTTTT; cdr3_aa: CAWSLREFEKLFF
clone_size: .; cdr3_length: 15; v_call: TRBV2; d_call: .; j_call: TRBJ2-2; cdr3_nt: TGTGCCAGCAGCCCTCTAGCGTTCAACACCGGGGAGCTGTTTTTT; cdr3_aa: CASSPLAFNTGELFF
clone_size: .; cdr3_length: 10; v_call: TRBV2; d_call: TRBD1; j_call: TRBJ2-1; cdr3_nt: TGTGCCAGCAGTTCCGGGACAGGGTTCTTC; cdr3_aa: CASSSGTGFF
clone_size: .; cdr3_length: 17; v_call: TRBV4-1; d_call: TRBD1; j_call: TRBJ2-1; cdr3_nt: TGCGCCAGCAGCCCATTCAAAGGACAGGGCCCCTACAATGAGCAGTTCTTC; cdr3_aa: CASSPFKGQGPYNEQFF